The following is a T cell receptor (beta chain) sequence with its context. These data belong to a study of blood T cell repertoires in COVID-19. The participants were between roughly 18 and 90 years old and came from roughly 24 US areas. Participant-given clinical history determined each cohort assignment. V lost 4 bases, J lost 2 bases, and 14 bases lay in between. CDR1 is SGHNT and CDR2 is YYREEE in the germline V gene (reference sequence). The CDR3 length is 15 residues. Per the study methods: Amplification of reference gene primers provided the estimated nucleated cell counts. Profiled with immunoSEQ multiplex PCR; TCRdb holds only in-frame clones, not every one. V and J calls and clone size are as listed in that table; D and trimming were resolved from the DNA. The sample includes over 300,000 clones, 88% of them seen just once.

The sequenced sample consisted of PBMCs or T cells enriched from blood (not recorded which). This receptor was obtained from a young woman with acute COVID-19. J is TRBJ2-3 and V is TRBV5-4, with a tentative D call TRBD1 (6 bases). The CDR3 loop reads CASSPGQFFTDTQYF. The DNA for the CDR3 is TGTGCCAGCAGCCCTGGACAGTTTTTCACAGATACGCAGTATTTT.